This paragraph covers one TCR beta chain sequence. This specimen belongs to a study of Ad26.COV2.S vaccination and SARS-CoV-2 variants. Treatment indicated: some 20 received Ad26.COV2.S at low or high dose, single or two shots; several received placebo; per-sample allocation not given. Collection of samples fell on day 63 after the first vaccine or placebo injection. The CDR3 is 16 amino acids. The germline CDR1 and CDR2 sequences are LNHDA and SQIVND (reference sequence). V was clipped by 7 bases and J by 3 bases; unmatched bases: 10. TCRdb's copy holds only in-frame clones and misses some; the assay was immunoSEQ multiplex PCR. The data show about 350,000 clones, about 87% seen once.

This TCR came from a person aged 18-65 years who received the Ad26.COV2.S COVID-19 vaccine or a placebo. Sequenced material: peripheral blood, taken in a trial of Ad26.COV2.S vaccine versus placebo. This chain joins TRBV19 and TRBJ2-3, with TRBD2 identical over 10 bases. The CDR3 is CASTNPKAGGTDTQYF. The CDR3 DNA follows: TGTGCCAGTACCAACCCAAAAGCGGGAGGGACAGATACGCAGTATTTT.